This T cell receptor (beta chain) appears in the sequencing data of a study of identical twins. As for this clonotype: The antigen is unknown.

The V gene's germline CDR1 is DFQATT and CDR2 SNEGSKA (reference sequence). The CDR3 is made up of 17 amino acids. J was trimmed by 0 bases and V by 6 bases; bases with no gene match: 16. The authors used template switching to add a universal primer site and gave cDNA unique molecular identifiers. TCRdb reprocessed the 5' RACE reads via MiXCR and lists one record per CDR3 protein. The table includes about 520,000 distinct CDR3 sequences, 22% detected once. Points from the study as a whole: Whereas memory repertoires showed no such difference, abundant cord blood beta clonotypes carried fewer insertions. The study reached conclusions through statistical analysis that was cross-sectional, not following the same donors.

This sample also appeared in a second study, on T cells expressing NK-cell markers. From that paper: NKG2C+ dominant clonotype frequencies in several donors were roughly 1.0-7.0% of CD8+ T cells.

The sequence was obtained from a woman younger than 30 in good health. Sample: CD4+ T cells sorted from blood. The chain couples TRBV20-1 to TRBJ2-7, with 8 bases matching TRBD2. CDR3 bases: TGCAGTGCCCCGCCTCCCGGGCTAGCGGGTCGCTCCTACGAGCAGTACTTC. Translated: CSAPPPGLAGRSYEQYF.